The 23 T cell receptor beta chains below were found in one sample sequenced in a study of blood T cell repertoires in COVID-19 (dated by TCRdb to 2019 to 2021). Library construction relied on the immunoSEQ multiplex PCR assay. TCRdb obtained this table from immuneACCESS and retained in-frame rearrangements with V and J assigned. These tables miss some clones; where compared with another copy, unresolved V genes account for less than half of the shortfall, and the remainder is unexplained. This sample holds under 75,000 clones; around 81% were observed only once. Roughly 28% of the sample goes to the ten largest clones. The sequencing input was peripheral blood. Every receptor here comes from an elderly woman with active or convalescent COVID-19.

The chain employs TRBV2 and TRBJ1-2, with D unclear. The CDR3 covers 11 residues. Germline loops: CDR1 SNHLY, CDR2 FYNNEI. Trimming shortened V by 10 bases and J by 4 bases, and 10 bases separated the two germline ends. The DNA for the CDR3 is TGTGCCACCACAAACGTCTATGGCTACACCTTC. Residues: CATTNVYGYTF.

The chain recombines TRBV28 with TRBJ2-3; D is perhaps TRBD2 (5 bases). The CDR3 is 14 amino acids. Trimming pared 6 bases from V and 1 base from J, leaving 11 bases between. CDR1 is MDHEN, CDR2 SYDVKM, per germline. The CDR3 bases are TGTGCCAGCAGACCGCTCGGGGGCACAGATACGCAGTATTTT. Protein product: CASRPLGGTDTQYF.

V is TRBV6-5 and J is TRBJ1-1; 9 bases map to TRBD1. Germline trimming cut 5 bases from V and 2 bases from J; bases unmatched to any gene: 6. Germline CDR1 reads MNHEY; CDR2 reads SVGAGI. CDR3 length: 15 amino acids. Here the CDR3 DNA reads TGTGCCAGCAGTAACAAGGGACAGGGAAACACTGAAGCTTTCTTT. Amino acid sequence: CASSNKGQGNTEAFF.

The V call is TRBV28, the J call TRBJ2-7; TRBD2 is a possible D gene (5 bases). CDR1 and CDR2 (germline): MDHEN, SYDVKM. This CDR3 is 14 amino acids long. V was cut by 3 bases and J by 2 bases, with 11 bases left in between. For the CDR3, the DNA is TGTGCCAGCAGTTTCCACGGGAACCCCTACGAGCAGTACTTC. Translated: CASSFHGNPYEQYF.

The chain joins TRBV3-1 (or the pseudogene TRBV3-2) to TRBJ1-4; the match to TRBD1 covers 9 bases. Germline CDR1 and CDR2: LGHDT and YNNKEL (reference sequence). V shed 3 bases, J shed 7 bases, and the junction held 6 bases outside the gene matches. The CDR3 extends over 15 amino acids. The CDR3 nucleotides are TGTGCCAGCAGCCAGCCGGGACAGGGAGGTGAAAAACTGTTTTTT. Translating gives CASSQPGQGGEKLFF.

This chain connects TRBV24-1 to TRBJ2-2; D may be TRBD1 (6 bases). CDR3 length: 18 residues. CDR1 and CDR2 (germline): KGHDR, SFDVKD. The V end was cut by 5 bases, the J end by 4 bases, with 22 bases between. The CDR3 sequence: CATSAGPGTPSGTGELFF. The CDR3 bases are TGTGCCACCAGTGCCGGTCCCGGGACACCGTCGGGCACCGGGGAGCTGTTTTTT.

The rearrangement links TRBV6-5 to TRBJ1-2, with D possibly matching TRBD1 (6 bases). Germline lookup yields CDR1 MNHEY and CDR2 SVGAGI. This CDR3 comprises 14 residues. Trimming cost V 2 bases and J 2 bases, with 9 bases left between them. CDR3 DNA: TGTGCCAGCAGTTACCGGGGGGCCAACTATGGCTACACCTTC. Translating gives CASSYRGANYGYTF.

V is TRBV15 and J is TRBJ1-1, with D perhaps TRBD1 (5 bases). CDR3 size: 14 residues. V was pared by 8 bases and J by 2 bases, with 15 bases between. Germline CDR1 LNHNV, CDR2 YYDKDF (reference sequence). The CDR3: CATLGGGRNTEAFF. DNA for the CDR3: TGTGCCACCCTCGGGGGAGGTCGCAACACTGAAGCTTTCTTT.

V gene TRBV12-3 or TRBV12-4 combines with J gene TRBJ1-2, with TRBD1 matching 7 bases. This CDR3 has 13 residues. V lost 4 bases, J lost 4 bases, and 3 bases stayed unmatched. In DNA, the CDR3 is TGTGCCAGCAGTTCAAGGGACAGCTATGGCTACACCTTC. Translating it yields CASSSRDSYGYTF.

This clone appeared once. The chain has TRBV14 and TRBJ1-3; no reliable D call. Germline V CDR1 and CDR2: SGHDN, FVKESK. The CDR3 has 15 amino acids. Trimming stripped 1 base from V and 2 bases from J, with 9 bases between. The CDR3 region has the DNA TGTGCCAGCAGCCAAGTTACCGGGACTGGAAACACCATATATTTT. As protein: CASSQVTGTGNTIYF.

DNA for the CDR3: TGTGCCAGCAGTCACATCGAACCTAGCGGGGGCCCCGCCGGTACAGATACGCAGTATTTT. This translates into CASSHIEPSGGPAGTDTQYF. The chain links TRBV27 to TRBJ2-3, with TRBD2 matching 10 bases. Germline V gene sequence: CDR1 MNHEY, CDR2 SMNVEV (reference sequence). The CDR3 has 20 amino acids. Unmatched junction bases numbered 20, after V lost 5 bases and J lost 3 bases.

The CDR3 DNA is TGTGCCAGCAGCTTTGGAGGCCAGGGAGGAAAAACTGAAGCTTTCTTT. Amino acid sequence: CASSFGGQGGKTEAFF. V gene TRBV11-2 combines with J gene TRBJ1-1; weak D call: TRBD1 (5 bases). Trimming took off 3 bases at V and 5 bases at J, with 19 bases between the two ends. The CDR3 is 16 amino acids. CDR1 SGHAT and CDR2 FQNNGV come from the germline V gene. Looking up the rest from reference TRBV11-2 and TRBJ1-1 gives the full variable domain: EAGVAQSPRYKIIEKRQSVAFWCNPISGHATLYWYQQILGQGPKLLIQFQNNGVVDDSQLPKDRFSAERLKGVDSTLKIQPAKLEDSAVYLCASSFGGQGGKTEAFFGQGTRLTVV.

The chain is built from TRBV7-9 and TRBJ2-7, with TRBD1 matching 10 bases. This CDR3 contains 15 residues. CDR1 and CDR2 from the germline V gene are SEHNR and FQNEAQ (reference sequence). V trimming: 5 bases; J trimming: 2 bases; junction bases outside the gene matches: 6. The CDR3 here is CASSPWDRGTYEQYF. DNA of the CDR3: TGTGCCAGCAGCCCCTGGGACAGGGGTACCTACGAGCAGTACTTC.

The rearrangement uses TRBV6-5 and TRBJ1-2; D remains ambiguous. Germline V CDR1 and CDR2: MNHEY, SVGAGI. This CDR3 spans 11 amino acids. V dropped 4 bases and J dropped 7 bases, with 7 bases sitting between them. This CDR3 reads CASSSEGGYTF. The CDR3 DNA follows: TGTGCCAGCAGTTCCGAGGGTGGCTACACCTTC.

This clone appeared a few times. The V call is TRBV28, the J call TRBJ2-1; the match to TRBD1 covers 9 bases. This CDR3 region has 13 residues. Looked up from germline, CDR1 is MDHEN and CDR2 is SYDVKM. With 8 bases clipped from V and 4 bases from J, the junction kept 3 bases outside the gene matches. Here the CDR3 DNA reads TGTGCCAGCGGGGGGACAGGGTACAATGAGCAGTTCTTC. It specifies CASGGTGYNEQFF.

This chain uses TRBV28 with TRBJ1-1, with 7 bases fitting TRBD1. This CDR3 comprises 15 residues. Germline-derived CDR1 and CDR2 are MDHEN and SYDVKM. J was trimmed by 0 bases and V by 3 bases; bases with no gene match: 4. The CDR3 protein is CASSFYRGMNTEAFF. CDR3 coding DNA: TGTGCCAGCAGTTTTTACAGGGGTATGAACACTGAAGCTTTCTTT.

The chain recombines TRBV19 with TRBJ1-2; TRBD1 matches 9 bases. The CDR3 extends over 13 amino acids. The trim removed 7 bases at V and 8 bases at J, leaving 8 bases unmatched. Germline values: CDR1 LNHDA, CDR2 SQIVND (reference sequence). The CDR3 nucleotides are TGTGCCAGTACCTACCGGACAGGGGAGGGCTACACCTTC. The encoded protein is CASTYRTGEGYTF.

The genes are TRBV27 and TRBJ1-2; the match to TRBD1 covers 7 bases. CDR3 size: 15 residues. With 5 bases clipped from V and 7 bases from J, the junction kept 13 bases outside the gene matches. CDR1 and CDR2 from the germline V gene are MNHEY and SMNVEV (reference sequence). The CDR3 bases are TGTGCCAGCAGTCCCCGGACAGGAACCCTCTTTGGCTACACCTTC. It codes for CASSPRTGTLFGYTF.

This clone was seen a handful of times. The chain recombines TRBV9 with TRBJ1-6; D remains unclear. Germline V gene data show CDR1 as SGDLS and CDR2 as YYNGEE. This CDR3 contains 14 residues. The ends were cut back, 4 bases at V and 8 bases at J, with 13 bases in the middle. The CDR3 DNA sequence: TGTGCCAGCAGCAGAGACACATTAGATTCACCCCTCCACTTT. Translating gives CASSRDTLDSPLHF.

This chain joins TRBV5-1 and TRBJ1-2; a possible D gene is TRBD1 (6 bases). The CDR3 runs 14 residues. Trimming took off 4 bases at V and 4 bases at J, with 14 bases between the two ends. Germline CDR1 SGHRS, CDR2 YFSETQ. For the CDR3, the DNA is TGCGCCAGCAGCGAGATGGACAGCCTCTATGGCTACACCTTC. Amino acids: CASSEMDSLYGYTF.

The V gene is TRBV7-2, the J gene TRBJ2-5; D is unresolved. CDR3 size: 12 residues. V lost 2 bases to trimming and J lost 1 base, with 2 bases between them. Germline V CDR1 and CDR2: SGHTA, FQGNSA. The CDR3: CASSLLQETQYF. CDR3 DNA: TGTGCCAGCAGCTTACTCCAAGAGACCCAGTACTTC. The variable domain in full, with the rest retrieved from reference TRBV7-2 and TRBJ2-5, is GAGVSQSPSNKVTEKGKDVELRCDPISGHTALYWYRQSLGQGLEFLIYFQGNSAPDKSGLPSDRFSAERTGGSVSTLTIQRTQQEDSAVYLCASSLLQETQYFGPGTRLLVL.

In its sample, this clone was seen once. The CDR3 DNA follows: TGCGCCAGCAGCTTGGGGTCACAGGGGGCTGGCGAAAAACTGTTTTTT. Its translation: CASSLGSQGAGEKLFF. This chain connects TRBV5-1 to TRBJ1-4; 9 positions agree with TRBD1. The germline gives CDR1 SGHRS, CDR2 YFSETQ. The CDR3 is 16 residues long. J lost 8 bases, V lost 0 bases, and 8 bases had no gene match.

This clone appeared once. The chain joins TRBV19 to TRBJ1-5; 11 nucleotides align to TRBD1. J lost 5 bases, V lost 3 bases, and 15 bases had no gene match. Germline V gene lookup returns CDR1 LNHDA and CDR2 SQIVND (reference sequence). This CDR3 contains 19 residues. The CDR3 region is CASSITGTGGGIVDQPQHF. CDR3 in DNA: TGTGCCAGTAGTATTACCGGGACAGGGGGAGGGATAGTGGATCAGCCCCAGCATTTT.